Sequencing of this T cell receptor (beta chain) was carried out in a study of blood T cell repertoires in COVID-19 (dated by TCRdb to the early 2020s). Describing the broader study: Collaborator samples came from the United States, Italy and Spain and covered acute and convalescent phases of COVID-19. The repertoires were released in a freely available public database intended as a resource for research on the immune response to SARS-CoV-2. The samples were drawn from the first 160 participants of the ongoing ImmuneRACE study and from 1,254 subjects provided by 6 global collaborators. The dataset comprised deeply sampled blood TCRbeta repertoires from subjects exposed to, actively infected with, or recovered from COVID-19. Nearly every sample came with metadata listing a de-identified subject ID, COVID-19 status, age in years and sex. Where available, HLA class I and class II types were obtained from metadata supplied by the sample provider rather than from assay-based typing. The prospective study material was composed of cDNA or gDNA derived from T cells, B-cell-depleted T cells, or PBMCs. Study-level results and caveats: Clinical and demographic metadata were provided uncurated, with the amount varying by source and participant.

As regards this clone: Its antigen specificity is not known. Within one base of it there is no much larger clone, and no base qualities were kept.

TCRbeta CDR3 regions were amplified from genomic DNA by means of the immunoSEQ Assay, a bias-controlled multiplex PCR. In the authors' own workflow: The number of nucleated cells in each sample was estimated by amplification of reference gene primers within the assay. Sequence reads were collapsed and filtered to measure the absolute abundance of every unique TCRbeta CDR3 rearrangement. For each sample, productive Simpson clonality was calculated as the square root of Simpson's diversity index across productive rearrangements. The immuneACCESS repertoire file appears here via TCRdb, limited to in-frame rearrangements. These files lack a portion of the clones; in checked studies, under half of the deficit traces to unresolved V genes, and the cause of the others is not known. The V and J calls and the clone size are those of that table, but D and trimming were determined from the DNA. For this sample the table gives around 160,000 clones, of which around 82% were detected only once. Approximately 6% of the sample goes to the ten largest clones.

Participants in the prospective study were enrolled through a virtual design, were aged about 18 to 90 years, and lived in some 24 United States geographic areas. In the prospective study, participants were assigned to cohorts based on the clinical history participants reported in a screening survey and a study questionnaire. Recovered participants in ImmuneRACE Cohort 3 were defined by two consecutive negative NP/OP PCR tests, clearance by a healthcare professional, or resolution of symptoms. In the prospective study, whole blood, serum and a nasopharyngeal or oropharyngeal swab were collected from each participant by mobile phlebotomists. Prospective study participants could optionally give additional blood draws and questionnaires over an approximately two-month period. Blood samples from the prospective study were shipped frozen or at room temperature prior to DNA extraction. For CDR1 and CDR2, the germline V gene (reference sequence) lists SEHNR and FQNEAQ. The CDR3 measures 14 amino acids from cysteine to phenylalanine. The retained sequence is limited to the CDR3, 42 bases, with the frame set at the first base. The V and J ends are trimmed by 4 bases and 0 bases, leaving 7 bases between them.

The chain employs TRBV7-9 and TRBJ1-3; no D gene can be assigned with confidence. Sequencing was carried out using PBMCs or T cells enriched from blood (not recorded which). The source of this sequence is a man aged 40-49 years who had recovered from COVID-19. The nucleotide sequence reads TGTGCCAGCAGCTCTATTTTCTCTGGAAACACCATATATTTT. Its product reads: CASSSIFSGNTIYF.